This TCR beta chain was profiled in a study of PD-1 blockade in classical Hodgkin lymphoma. Notes on the study in general: Reports indicated that newly diagnosed patients had lower baseline TCR diversity than healthy donors did. Prior to therapy, complete responders displayed diversity much like that of newly diagnosed patients. Sources of repertoire differences remain undefined, possibly disease activity or prior therapy. A significant rise in TCR diversity by C4D1 was seen for CD4+ but not CD8+ cells.

Assay used: immunoSEQ multiplex PCR; TCRdb lists only in-frame clones, some missing. The sample contains over 70,000 clones, roughly nine tenths of which appear only once. Turning to this clone: What it binds is unknown.

Following autologous stem cell transplantation, relapse occurred in every patient, and exposure to brentuximab vedotin varied. Trimming removed 0 bases at V and 0 bases at J, with 5 bases between. The CDR3 loop spans 13 amino acids. The germline gives CDR1 GTSNPN, CDR2 SVGIG (reference sequence). The J gene is TRBJ1-2, the V gene TRBV30; D is unresolved. The starting material was peripheral blood mononuclear cells (PBMCs), obtained at baseline. This sequence originates from a human donor with classical Hodgkin lymphoma. The CDR3 protein is CAWSVEANYGYTF. In nucleotides, the CDR3 is TGTGCCTGGAGTGTAGAGGCTAACTATGGCTACACCTTC.